Listed here is a single TCR beta chain. Its antigen is not identified. The CDR3 runs to 20 residues. V shed 5 bases, J shed 4 bases, and the junction held 18 bases outside the gene matches. CDR1 is SQVTM, CDR2 ANQGSEA, per germline. This sample was taken from a study of T-cell reconstitution after alpha-beta-depleted transplantation in children. Findings of the study overall: Day-60 TCRbeta diversity that was high in some patients was derived from surviving recipient T cells and thymic progenitors. Once a year had passed after transplant, T-cell counts and diversity came mostly from newly produced T cells. By about two months after transplant, alpha-beta T cells reportedly arose from several hundred graft clones that had expanded.

Using unique molecular identifiers, the investigators prepared the TCRbeta library. TCRdb independently ran MiXCR on the PCR reads; one entry per CDR3 protein. Of 300,000 to 400,000 distinct CDR3 sequences detected, 15% to 20% appear once; the ten largest clones hold about 41%. The clonotype comes from a male patient aged 2 to 9 who had a stem cell transplant for acute lymphoblastic leukemia, so the T cells may come from the graft donor. The genes are TRBV29-1 and TRBJ2-3, with TRBD2 matching over 16 bases. This material consisted of PBMCs, mostly from graft donor cells, taken 360 days after TCRalphabeta/CD19-depleted stem cell transplant. CDR3 sequence: CSVSDSSGTSGRAPPDTQYF. The DNA for the CDR3 is TGCAGCGTTTCGGACAGCTCCGGGACTAGCGGGAGGGCCCCGCCAGATACGCAGTATTTT.